Given below is one T cell receptor beta chain in context. Its antigen specificity is not known. No base-level quality is on record; no much larger clone is a single base apart. The data were taken from a study of blood T cell repertoires in COVID-19 (TCRdb year 2020). At the level of the whole study: Samples covering the acute and convalescent phases of COVID-19 were provided by collaborators in the United States, Italy and Spain. The prospective study material was composed of cDNA or gDNA derived from T cells, B-cell-depleted T cells, or PBMCs. Subjects who had been exposed to COVID-19, were actively infected with it, or had recovered from it provided the deeply sampled blood TCRbeta repertoires that made up the dataset. The repertoires were released in a freely available public database intended as a resource for research on the immune response to SARS-CoV-2. Samples came from the ongoing ImmuneRACE study (first 160 participants) plus 1,254 subjects from 6 global collaborators. Nearly every sample came with metadata listing a de-identified subject ID, COVID-19 status, age in years and sex. Where available, HLA class I and class II types were obtained from metadata supplied by the sample provider rather than from assay-based typing.

TCRbeta CDR3 regions were amplified from genomic DNA using the immunoSEQ Assay, a bias-controlled multiplex PCR. Processing in the source paper ran as follows. The number of nucleated cells in each sample was estimated from the amplification of reference gene primers within the assay. To quantify the absolute abundance of each unique TCRbeta CDR3 rearrangement, sequence reads were collapsed and filtered. For each sample, productive Simpson clonality was calculated as the square root of Simpson's diversity index across productive rearrangements. TCRdb took this table from immuneACCESS and kept in-frame rearrangements with V and J called. Such tables lack part of the clones; where checked against another copy, unresolved V genes explain under half of the gap, and the rest is unexplained. The V and J calls and clone size were taken over from that table, and D and trimming were inferred from the DNA. The sample table shows approximately 500,000 clones, and 85% to 90% are seen once. The ten largest clones take up 7.8% of the sample.

The full study reports these points: The amount of clinical and demographic metadata varied by source and participant and was provided uncurated.

One collaborating source in Seattle enrolled patients during active infection and followed them longitudinally through the course of disease. Collaborating institutions collected whole blood in K2EDTA tubes following their own protocols. Collaborator samples were shipped for TCRbeta analysis as frozen whole blood, isolated PBMCs, or DNA extracted from either sample type. Germline trimming: 3 bases from V, 1 base from J; junction bases outside gene matches: 18. The CDR3 runs 20 residues from the cysteine to the phenylalanine. CDR3 DNA is the only sequence kept; it has 60 bases, read in frame from the first base. In the germline V gene, CDR1 corresponds to KGHSH and CDR2 to LQKENI.

What was sequenced was peripheral blood. This clonotype was obtained from a woman between 50 and 59 years old with COVID-19, enrolled during active disease. The chain links TRBV18 with TRBJ2-5, with 9 central nucleotides matching TRBD1. For the CDR3, the sequence is CASSPNPLRQGEGSQETQYF. At the DNA level, the sequence is TGTGCCAGCTCACCGAATCCCCTCCGACAGGGGGAGGGGTCCCAAGAGACCCAGTACTTC.